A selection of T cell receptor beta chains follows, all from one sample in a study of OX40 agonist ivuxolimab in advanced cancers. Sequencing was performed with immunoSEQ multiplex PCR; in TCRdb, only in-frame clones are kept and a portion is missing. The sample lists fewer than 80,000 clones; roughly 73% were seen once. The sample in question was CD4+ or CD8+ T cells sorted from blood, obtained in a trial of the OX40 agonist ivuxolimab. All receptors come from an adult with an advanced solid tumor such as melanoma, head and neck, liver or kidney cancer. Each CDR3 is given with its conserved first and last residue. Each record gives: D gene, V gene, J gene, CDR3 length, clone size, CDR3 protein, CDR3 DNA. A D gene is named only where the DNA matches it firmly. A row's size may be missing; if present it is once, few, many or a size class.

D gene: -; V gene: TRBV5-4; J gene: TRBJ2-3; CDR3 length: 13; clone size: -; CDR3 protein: CASSLVWEETQYF; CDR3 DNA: TGTGCCAGCAGCTTGGTTTGGGAGGAGACGCAGTATTTT
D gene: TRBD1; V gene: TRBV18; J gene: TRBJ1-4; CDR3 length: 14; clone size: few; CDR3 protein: CASSPGDRDEKLFF; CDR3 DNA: TGTGCCAGCTCACCTGGGGACAGGGATGAAAAACTGTTTTTT
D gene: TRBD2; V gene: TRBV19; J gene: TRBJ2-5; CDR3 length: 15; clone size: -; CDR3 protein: CASSLSGGEEETQYF; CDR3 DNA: TGTGCCAGTAGCTTATCGGGGGGTGAGGAAGAGACCCAGTACTTC
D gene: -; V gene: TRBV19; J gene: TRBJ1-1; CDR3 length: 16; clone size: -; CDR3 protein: CASSGFEGKGNTEAFF; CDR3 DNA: TGTGCCAGTAGTGGGTTCGAGGGTAAGGGTAACACTGAAGCTTTCTTT
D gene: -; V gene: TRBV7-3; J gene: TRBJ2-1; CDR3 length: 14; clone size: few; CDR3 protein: CASSPGPTYNEQFF; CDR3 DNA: TGTGCCAGCAGCCCGGGACCGACGTACAATGAGCAGTTCTTC
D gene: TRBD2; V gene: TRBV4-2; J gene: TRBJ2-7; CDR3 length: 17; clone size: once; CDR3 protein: CASSQDRGLAGASEQYF; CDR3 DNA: TGTGCCAGCAGCCAAGATAGAGGACTAGCGGGAGCTAGCGAGCAGTACTTC
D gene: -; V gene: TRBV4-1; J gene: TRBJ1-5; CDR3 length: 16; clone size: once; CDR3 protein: CASTRSPGLSNQPQHF; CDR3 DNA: TGCGCCAGCACCCGGTCGCCAGGCCTAAGCAATCAGCCCCAGCATTTT
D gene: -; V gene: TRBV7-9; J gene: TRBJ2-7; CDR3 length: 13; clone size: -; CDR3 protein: CASSLAGGSEQYF; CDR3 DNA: TGTGCCAGCAGCTTAGCCGGTGGGAGCGAGCAGTACTTC
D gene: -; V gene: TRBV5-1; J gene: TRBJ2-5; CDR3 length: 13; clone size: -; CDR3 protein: CASSLNPTETQYF; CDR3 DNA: TGCGCCAGCAGCTTAAATCCGACAGAGACCCAGTACTTC
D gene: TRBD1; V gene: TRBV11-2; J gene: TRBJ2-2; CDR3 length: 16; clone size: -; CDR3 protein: CASSERTGSDTGELFF; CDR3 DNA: TGTGCCAGCAGCGAAAGGACAGGGTCGGACACCGGGGAGCTGTTTTTT
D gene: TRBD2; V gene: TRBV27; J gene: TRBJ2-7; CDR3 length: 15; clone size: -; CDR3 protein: CASSSGGAGHYEQYF; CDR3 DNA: TGTGCCAGCAGCTCCGGGGGGGCAGGGCACTACGAGCAGTACTTC
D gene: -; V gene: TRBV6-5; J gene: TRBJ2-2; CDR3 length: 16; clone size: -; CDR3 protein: CASSYSPVGTFGELFF; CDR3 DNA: TGTGCCAGCAGTTACTCACCGGTTGGGACTTTCGGGGAGCTGTTTTTT
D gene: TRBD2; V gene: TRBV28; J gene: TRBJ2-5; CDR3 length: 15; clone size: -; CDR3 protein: CASSQRSGSYETQYF; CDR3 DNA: TGTGCCAGCAGTCAGAGAAGCGGGAGTTACGAGACCCAGTACTTC
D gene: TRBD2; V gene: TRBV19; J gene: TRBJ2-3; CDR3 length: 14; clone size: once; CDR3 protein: CASSMGRGPDTQYF; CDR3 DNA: TGTGCCAGTAGTATGGGGAGGGGACCAGATACGCAGTATTTT
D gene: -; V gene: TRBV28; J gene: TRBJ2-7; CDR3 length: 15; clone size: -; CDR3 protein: CASRPQVGSSYEQYF; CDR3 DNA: TGTGCCAGCAGGCCCCAAGTGGGGAGTTCCTACGAGCAGTACTTC
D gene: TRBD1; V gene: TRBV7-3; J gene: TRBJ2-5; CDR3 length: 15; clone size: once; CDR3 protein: CASSSTGTGAETQYF; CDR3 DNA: TGTGCCAGCAGCTCAACCGGGACAGGGGCAGAGACCCAGTACTTC
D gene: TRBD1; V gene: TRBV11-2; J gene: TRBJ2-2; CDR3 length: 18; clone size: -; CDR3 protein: CASSRPLDRGHNTGELFF; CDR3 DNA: TGTGCCAGCAGCCGACCCTTAGACAGGGGGCATAACACCGGGGAGCTGTTTTTT
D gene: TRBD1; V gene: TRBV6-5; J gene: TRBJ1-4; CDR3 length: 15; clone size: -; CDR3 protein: CASSSDRGPSEKLFF; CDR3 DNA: TGTGCCAGCAGCTCGGACAGGGGGCCTAGTGAAAAACTGTTTTTT
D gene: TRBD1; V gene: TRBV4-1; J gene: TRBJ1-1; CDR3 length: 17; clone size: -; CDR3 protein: CASSQDTNRGANTEAFF; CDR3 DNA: TGCGCCAGCAGCCAAGACACAAACAGGGGGGCGAACACTGAAGCTTTCTTT
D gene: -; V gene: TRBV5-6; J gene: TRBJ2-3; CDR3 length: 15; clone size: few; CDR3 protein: CASSLHTGATDTQYF; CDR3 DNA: TGTGCCAGCAGCTTGCATACGGGGGCAACAGATACGCAGTATTTT
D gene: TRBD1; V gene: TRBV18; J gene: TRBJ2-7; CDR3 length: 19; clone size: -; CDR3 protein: CASSPTGASGALTSYEQYF; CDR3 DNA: TGTGCCAGCTCACCCACAGGGGCCAGCGGAGCCCTTACCTCCTACGAGCAGTACTTC
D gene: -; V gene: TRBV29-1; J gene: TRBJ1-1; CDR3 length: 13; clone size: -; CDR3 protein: CSAREMADTEAFF; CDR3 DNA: TGCAGCGCCAGGGAAATGGCAGACACTGAAGCTTTCTTT
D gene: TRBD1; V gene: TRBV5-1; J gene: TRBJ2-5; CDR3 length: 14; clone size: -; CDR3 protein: CASSLGAGGETQYF; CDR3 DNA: TGCGCCAGCAGCTTGGGAGCAGGGGGAGAGACCCAGTACTTC
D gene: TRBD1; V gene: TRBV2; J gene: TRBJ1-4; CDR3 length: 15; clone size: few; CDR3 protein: CASSGQGATNEKLFF; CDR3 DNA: TGTGCCAGCAGTGGTCAGGGGGCAACTAATGAAAAACTGTTTTTT